Listed below are T cell receptor beta chains from one sample, sequenced in a study of long-term antiretroviral therapy in people with HIV. TCRdb's copy holds only in-frame clones and misses some; the assay was immunoSEQ multiplex PCR. The table lists 28,000 or so clones, 93% of them singletons. The source was unsorted PBMCs, collected 6.2 years after starting antiretroviral therapy. These receptors were taken from a man aged 35-49 years with HIV. Each CDR3 is given with its conserved first and last residue. The order of the fields is V gene, J gene, D gene, clone size, CDR3 DNA, CDR3 protein. D genes are given only for firm matches. Size is omitted from some rows. Given values are once, few, many or a class for expanded clones.

TRBV5-1	TRBJ2-4	TRBD1	-	TGCGCCAGCAGCAAAGGACAGGGTCAAGCCAAAAACATTCAGTACTTC	CASSKGQGQAKNIQYF
TRBV7-2	TRBJ2-7	TRBD2	-	TGTGCCAGCAGCTTAGGACTAGCGGGAGAGGGGCAGTACTTC	CASSLGLAGEGQYF
TRBV19	TRBJ2-3	TRBD2	-	TGTGCCAGTACTAGGGAGGGGACAGATACGCAGTATTTT	CASTREGTDTQYF
TRBV12-5	TRBJ2-7	-	-	TGTGCTAGTGGTTTGTCGGGGGTGCCGCACGAGCAGTACTTC	CASGLSGVPHEQYF
TRBV15	TRBJ1-1	TRBD1	-	TGTGCCACCAGCGGCCTTGGACAGGGGGCGCCTGAAGCTTTCTTT	CATSGLGQGAPEAFF
TRBV5-4	TRBJ2-1	TRBD2	-	TGTGCCAGCAGCTTCAGCGGGGGGGCCTCCTACAATGAGCAGTTCTTC	CASSFSGGASYNEQFF
TRBV7-2	TRBJ1-3	TRBD1	-	TGTGCCAGCAGCATCGGACAGGGCCGCTCTGGAAACACCATATATTTT	CASSIGQGRSGNTIYF
TRBV7-6	TRBJ2-1	TRBD1	-	TGTGCCAGCAGCTTATATCAGTCAGGGGGCACCTACAATGAGCAGTTCTTC	CASSLYQSGGTYNEQFF
TRBV7-9	TRBJ2-7	TRBD2	-	TGTGCCAGCAGCTCCCGGGCGGGAGCCGGCTACGAGCAGTACTTC	CASSSRAGAGYEQYF
TRBV29-1	TRBJ1-1	TRBD1	-	TGCAGCGTTGAGGCGGACAGGGGAAACACTGAAGCTTTCTTT	CSVEADRGNTEAFF
TRBV4-1	TRBJ1-5	TRBD1	-	TGCGCCAGCAGCTCAGGGGGCTGGGACAATCAGCCCCAGCATTTT	CASSSGGWDNQPQHF
TRBV4-2	TRBJ2-5	-	-	TGTGCCAGCAGCCTCTTTGCGGGATTCCAAGAGACCCAGTACTTC	CASSLFAGFQETQYF
TRBV4-3	TRBJ2-2	-	-	TGCGCCAGCAGCCAAGTCTCGGGGTTGGGTGCGGGGGAGCTGTTTTTT	CASSQVSGLGAGELFF
TRBV7-3	TRBJ2-3	TRBD1	-	TGTGCCAGCAGCTTATATTCTCAGGGGGCGAGTGATACGCAGTATTTT	CASSLYSQGASDTQYF
TRBV5-1	TRBJ1-1	-	-	TGCGCCAGCAGCTACGGTGCCGGCCCGAACACTGAAGCTTTCTTT	CASSYGAGPNTEAFF
TRBV4-1	TRBJ2-1	TRBD2	-	TGCGCCAGCAGTCTTACGCCGCGGGAGGCCCCTCATGAGCAGTTCTTC	CASSLTPREAPHEQFF
TRBV7-7	TRBJ1-4	-	-	TGTGCCAGCAGCTTAACAGGGTCGGGAGTTGAAAAACTGTTTTTT	CASSLTGSGVEKLFF
TRBV2	TRBJ2-7	-	once	TGTGCCAGCCTTGACGAAGGGGGGCACGGGTACGAGCAGTACTTC	CASLDEGGHGYEQYF
TRBV6-5	TRBJ2-3	TRBD2	-	TGTGCCAGCAGACCAAGCGGGGTCCCCACAGATACGCAGTATTTT	CASRPSGVPTDTQYF
TRBV19	TRBJ1-2	-	-	TGTGCCAGTAGTATTATGGACGGCCCTAATGGCTACACCTTC	CASSIMDGPNGYTF
TRBV6-5	TRBJ1-5	-	-	TGTGCCAGCAGTTACGCATCCGGGAGAGATCAGCCCCAGCATTTT	CASSYASGRDQPQHF
TRBV6-1	TRBJ1-5	-	-	TGTGCCAGCAGCACGAAGGATCAGCCCCAGCATTTT	CASSTKDQPQHF
TRBV27	TRBJ2-1	-	-	TGTGCCAGCAGTTCCGGGACGACCCGGAATGAGCAGTTCTTC	CASSSGTTRNEQFF
TRBV19	TRBJ1-5	-	-	TGTGCCAGTAGACTCCTCGACGGTAGCAATCAGCCCCAGCATTTT	CASRLLDGSNQPQHF
TRBV5-6	TRBJ1-5	-	once	TGTGCCAGCAGCCTTCAGAATCAGCCCCAGCATTTT	CASSLQNQPQHF
TRBV5-5	TRBJ2-7	TRBD1	-	TGTGCCAGCAGCTCGAAGGGGGCCTCACCCGCCAACCTTTTC	CASSSKGASPANLF
TRBV9	TRBJ2-5	TRBD2	-	TGTGCCAGCAGCGCCTCTAGCGGGAGGGCCGTGGAGACCCAGTACTTC	CASSASSGRAVETQYF
TRBV7-9	TRBJ2-2	TRBD2	-	TGTGCCAGCAGCCAGGAACGAATTAGCGGGGCGAACACCGGGGAGCTGTTTTTT	CASSQERISGANTGELFF